Following are 20 T cell receptor beta chains from one sample sequenced in a study of CD8 T cells in Susac syndrome. An input of about 0.5 to 1 ug of RNA was subjected to reverse transcription using random hexamers. TCRdb passed the immunoSEQ multiplex PCR reads through MiXCR, listing each CDR3 protein once. The sample includes hundreds of thousands of distinct CDR3 sequences, 80% to 90% of them seen just once. The specimen sequenced was CD8+ T cells from PBMCs. Every receptor here comes from a human donor with multiple sclerosis.

This clonotype was seen only once. One end of the junction varies from germline; a read error may be responsible. The genes are TRBV2 and TRBJ2-5, with D perhaps given as TRBD1 or TRBD2 (6 bases each). This CDR3 is built from 14 residues. Germline loops: CDR1 SNHLY, CDR2 FYNNEI. The CDR3 protein is CASTEGGGTETQYF. The CDR3 DNA reads TGTGCCAGCACTGAAGGAGGGGGAACAGAGACCCAGTACTTC.

This chain connects TRBV28 to TRBJ2-1; D may be TRBD1 (6 bases). The CDR3 runs to 17 residues. Germline V gene sequence: CDR1 MDHEN, CDR2 SYDVKM. The V and J ends lost 6 bases and 0 bases respectively, with 18 bases between them. This chain's CDR3 is CASRPSPPDSSYNEQFF. For the CDR3, the DNA is TGTGCCAGCAGACCTTCCCCCCCGGACAGCTCCTACAATGAGCAGTTCTTC.

The chain uses TRBV12-3 or TRBV12-4 and TRBJ2-1; D might be TRBD2 (5 bases). V was cut by 2 bases and J by 9 bases, with 17 bases left in between. CDR3 size: 15 residues. Here the CDR3 DNA reads TGTGCCAGCAGTTTATATGGCGGGCCGGGTGGTGAGCAGTTCTTC. It is translated as CASSLYGGPGGEQFF.

This clonotype showed up just a few times. V is TRBV27 and J is TRBJ2-1; the D is unclear. The V gene lost 7 bases and the J gene lost 7 bases, with 11 bases spanning the gap. The germline V gene encodes CDR1 MNHEY and CDR2 SMNVEV (reference sequence). This CDR3 has 12 amino acids. CDR3 loop: CASTKGRNEQFF. For the CDR3, the DNA is TGTGCCAGCACCAAGGGTCGGAATGAGCAGTTCTTC.

The chain carries TRBV20-1 and TRBJ1-5; 9 nucleotides match TRBD1. Germline trimming cut 6 bases from V and 0 bases from J; bases unmatched to any gene: 21. This CDR3 spans 20 amino acids. Per germline, CDR1 DFQATT and CDR2 SNEGSKA (reference sequence). The CDR3 coding sequence is TGCAGTGCCCCGGCGGACCCCTCGACAGGGGGGAAGTATAGCAATCAGCCCCAGCATTTT. It specifies CSAPADPSTGGKYSNQPQHF.

The chain is built from TRBV4-1 and TRBJ2-7; no definite D call. V lost 0 bases and J 6 bases, leaving 6 bases between the germline ends. This CDR3 region has 12 residues. Germline V lookup: CDR1 MGHRA, CDR2 YSYEKL. CDR3 sequence reads: CASSQDLTEQYF. The CDR3 bases are TGCGCCAGCAGCCAAGATCTAACCGAGCAGTACTTC.

This chain uses TRBV28 with TRBJ2-2, with 8 positions matching TRBD2. CDR3 length equals 14 residues. The V gene's germline CDR1 is MDHEN and CDR2 SYDVKM. V trimming: 5 bases; J trimming: 7 bases; junction bases outside the gene matches: 6. The CDR3 loop is CASSRLAFSGELFF. The DNA for the CDR3 is TGTGCCAGCAGTCGACTAGCGTTCAGCGGGGAGCTGTTTTTT. Filled out from reference TRBV28 and TRBJ2-2, the complete variable domain reads DVKVTQSSRYLVKRTGEKVFLECVQDMDHENMFWYRQDPGLGLRLIYFSYDVKMKEKGDIPEGYSVSREKKERFSLILESASTNQTSMYLCASSRLAFSGELFFGEGSRLTVL.

V gene TRBV5-1 combines with J gene TRBJ1-2; tentatively, D is TRBD1 (5 bases). This CDR3 spans 16 amino acids. Looked up from germline, CDR1 is SGHRS and CDR2 is YFSETQ. V was shortened by 4 bases and J by 5 bases, with 21 bases between the two germline ends. CDR3 DNA sequence: TGCGCCAGCAGCCCCGAGGGGACGGACGTTCTTTATGGCTACACCTTC. Amino acids: CASSPEGTDVLYGYTF.

The V and J genes are TRBV28 and TRBJ2-5; 11 nucleotides match TRBD2. The CDR3 sequence is 15 residues long. Germline V gene lookup returns CDR1 MDHEN and CDR2 SYDVKM. The V and J ends lost 7 bases and 4 bases, in that order; junction bases with no gene match: 8. The CDR3 region is CASNLLAGGLETQYF. The CDR3 DNA sequence: TGTGCCAGCAACCTTTTAGCGGGAGGGTTAGAGACCCAGTACTTC.

This clonotype has a single count. An end of the junction does not agree with germline; a read error may underlie this. The genes are TRBV27 and TRBJ2-3; weak D call: TRBD2 (6 bases). CDR1 is MNHEY, CDR2 SMNVEV, per germline (reference sequence). This CDR3 contains 15 residues. The CDR3 loop reads CASSLGDSPTDTQYF. The CDR3 nucleotides read TGTGCCAGCAGTTTAGGGGACTCCCCCACAGACACGCAGTATTTT.

The chain employs TRBV28 and TRBJ1-3; a weak D match, TRBD1 (6 bases). Looked up from germline, CDR1 is MDHEN and CDR2 is SYDVKM. V was pared by 6 bases and J by 4 bases, with 16 bases between. The CDR3 is made up of 15 amino acids. CDR3 sequence: CASSRPPGAGNTIYF. CDR3 in DNA: TGTGCCAGCAGCCGTCCCCCAGGGGCAGGAAACACCATATATTTT.

The V gene is TRBV27, the J gene TRBJ2-1; tentatively, D is TRBD2 (5 bases). V was pared by 3 bases and J by 2 bases, with 8 bases between. CDR3 size: 14 residues. Germline CDR1 is MNHEY and CDR2 is SMNVEV (reference sequence). The CDR3 DNA sequence: TGTGCCAGCAGTTTGGGGAGCACCTACAATGAGCAGTTCTTC. Its translation is CASSLGSTYNEQFF.

The chain has TRBV6-5 and TRBJ2-7, with D perhaps TRBD2 (6 bases). V was shortened by 0 bases and J by 5 bases, with 14 bases between the two germline ends. Germline-derived CDR1 and CDR2 are MNHEY and SVGAGI. This CDR3 contains 15 residues. CDR3 in amino acids: CASSYSGTGANEQYF. The CDR3 bases are TGTGCCAGCAGTTACTCGGGGACTGGTGCGAACGAGCAGTACTTC.

The chain recombines TRBV28 with TRBJ2-1; D is ambiguous. Trimming shortened V by 1 base and J by 9 bases, and 4 bases separated the two germline ends. The CDR3 has 11 amino acids. Germline V CDR1 and CDR2: MDHEN, SYDVKM. Here the CDR3 DNA reads TGTGCCAGCAGTTTATCGAGTGAGCAGTTCTTC. It translates to CASSLSSEQFF.

Here the CDR3 reads CASNLFPGNEQFF. The CDR3 nucleotides are TGTGCCAGCAACTTATTCCCTGGCAATGAGCAGTTCTTC. J is TRBJ2-1 and V is TRBV27; D call uncertain. Per the germline V gene, CDR1 is MNHEY and CDR2 is SMNVEV (reference sequence). The CDR3 consists of 13 residues. V was pared by 7 bases and J by 6 bases, with 13 bases between.

The chain carries TRBV4-2 and TRBJ2-7, with 10 bases lining up with TRBD1. The CDR3 is made up of 20 amino acids. With V trimmed by 1 base and J by 0 bases, 15 bases remained unmatched. Looked up from germline, CDR1 is LGHNA and CDR2 is YNFKEQ. CDR3 region: CASSQAIRDRGNNPSYEQYF. The CDR3 DNA reads TGTGCCAGCAGCCAAGCCATCCGGGACAGGGGCAACAATCCCTCCTACGAGCAGTACTTC.

The gene calls are TRBV2 and TRBJ2-6; D is uncertain. The CDR3 contains 17 residues. The germline CDR1 and CDR2 sequences are SNHLY and FYNNEI. Trimming removed 0 bases from V and 0 bases from J, with 9 bases in between. CDR3 nucleotide sequence: TGTGCCAGCAGTGAAGCAGCAGCCTTCTCTGGGGCCAACGTCCTGACTTTC. Its protein is CASSEAAAFSGANVLTF.

The rearrangement links TRBV27 to TRBJ1-1; D unclear. The CDR3 runs to 13 residues. The germline gives CDR1 MNHEY, CDR2 SMNVEV (reference sequence). Trimming stripped 7 bases from V and 3 bases from J, with 12 bases between. CDR3 protein: CASKIGAYTEAFF. CDR3 in DNA: TGTGCCAGCAAGATAGGAGCGTACACTGAAGCTTTCTTT.

This clonotype was counted between two and nine times. This sequence joins TRBV20-1 and TRBJ2-7, with unresolved D. The CDR3 is made up of 15 amino acids. Germline V gives CDR1 DFQATT, CDR2 SNEGSKA (reference sequence). V lost 0 bases and J lost 5, with 17 bases in between. The CDR3 loop is CSARDRFTTSDEQYF. The CDR3, as DNA: TGCAGTGCTAGAGATCGGTTCACTACTTCGGACGAGCAGTACTTC.

The chain uses TRBV27 and TRBJ2-1, with D unclear. The CDR3 has 13 amino acids. Germline values: CDR1 MNHEY, CDR2 SMNVEV (reference sequence). V was trimmed by 3 bases and J by 5 bases, leaving 8 bases between them. CDR3 sequence: CASSFTGHNEQFF. CDR3 nucleotides: TGTGCCAGCAGTTTTACGGGCCACAATGAGCAGTTCTTC.